This is a list of T cell receptor beta chains from one sample in a study of blood T cell repertoires in COVID-19. Here immunoSEQ multiplex PCR was the method, and the copy in TCRdb shows in-frame clones only, minus some. The sample holds about 38,000 clones, about 85% seen once. Material: peripheral blood. Receptors originate from a man aged 50-60 years with active COVID-19. Both conserved end residues are part of each CDR3. Fields, in order: J gene, V gene, D gene, CDR3 protein. A D gene is named only where the DNA matches it firmly.

j_gene: TRBJ1-2
v_gene: TRBV27
d_gene: .
CDR3aa: CASRPGGSYGYTF

j_gene: TRBJ1-2
v_gene: TRBV3-1/TRBV3-2
d_gene: .
CDR3aa: CASSLGDGAYGYTF

j_gene: TRBJ2-3
v_gene: TRBV10-1
d_gene: TRBD2
CDR3aa: CASPGLAGGPDTQYF

j_gene: TRBJ1-6
v_gene: TRBV28
d_gene: TRBD1
CDR3aa: CASSSIQGANSPLHF

j_gene: TRBJ1-3
v_gene: TRBV7-9
d_gene: .
CDR3aa: CASSLGRRSGNTIYF

j_gene: TRBJ2-1
v_gene: TRBV27
d_gene: .
CDR3aa: CASSFYNEQFF

j_gene: TRBJ2-7
v_gene: TRBV27
d_gene: .
CDR3aa: CASSLAGSSYEQYF

j_gene: TRBJ1-6
v_gene: TRBV10-3
d_gene: TRBD1
CDR3aa: CAIGTGGFSPLHF

j_gene: TRBJ1-3
v_gene: TRBV28
d_gene: .
CDR3aa: CASSSQAGNTIYF

j_gene: TRBJ1-2
v_gene: TRBV4-3
d_gene: .
CDR3aa: CASSQAGPHGYTF

j_gene: TRBJ1-5
v_gene: TRBV19
d_gene: .
CDR3aa: CASSFTGTQPQHF

j_gene: TRBJ2-3
v_gene: TRBV27
d_gene: TRBD2
CDR3aa: CASSLGRVLAGACTDTQYF

j_gene: TRBJ2-5
v_gene: TRBV11-2
d_gene: .
CDR3aa: CASSPTGETQYF

j_gene: TRBJ1-2
v_gene: TRBV3-1/TRBV3-2
d_gene: .
CDR3aa: CASSLGGDYGYTF

j_gene: TRBJ2-7
v_gene: TRBV19
d_gene: .
CDR3aa: CASSIGGASSYEQYF

j_gene: TRBJ2-4
v_gene: TRBV9
d_gene: TRBD2
CDR3aa: CASSEGTSGSLAKNIQYF

j_gene: TRBJ1-4
v_gene: TRBV7-9
d_gene: TRBD1
CDR3aa: CASSSRQGPREKLFF

j_gene: TRBJ2-2
v_gene: TRBV6-4
d_gene: TRBD2
CDR3aa: CASSGTTNTGELFF

j_gene: TRBJ2-5
v_gene: TRBV6-5
d_gene: TRBD2
CDR3aa: CASSPWRGGSETQYF

j_gene: TRBJ1-1
v_gene: TRBV3-1/TRBV3-2
d_gene: .
CDR3aa: CASSLRPTGGNTEAFF

j_gene: TRBJ1-5
v_gene: TRBV9
d_gene: TRBD1
CDR3aa: CASSSQGDGNQPQHF

j_gene: TRBJ2-7
v_gene: TRBV6-2/TRBV6-3
d_gene: TRBD1
CDR3aa: CASSSTGELHEQYF

j_gene: TRBJ2-3
v_gene: TRBV6-1
d_gene: .
CDR3aa: CASSEGWARGTDTQYF

j_gene: TRBJ2-1
v_gene: TRBV13
d_gene: .
CDR3aa: CASSIGTPSYNEQFF

j_gene: TRBJ2-5
v_gene: TRBV12-5
d_gene: TRBD2
CDR3aa: CASGLARLAGNGETQYF

j_gene: TRBJ1-2
v_gene: TRBV2
d_gene: .
CDR3aa: CASSGRDYGYTF

j_gene: TRBJ2-7
v_gene: TRBV6-1
d_gene: .
CDR3aa: CASSEAVGAPGEQYF

j_gene: TRBJ2-5
v_gene: TRBV24-1
d_gene: TRBD2
CDR3aa: CATSARGGLAGLETQYF

j_gene: TRBJ2-3
v_gene: TRBV19
d_gene: TRBD1
CDR3aa: CASSIGGQGADTQYF

j_gene: TRBJ2-7
v_gene: TRBV28
d_gene: .
CDR3aa: CASSFYYEQYF

j_gene: TRBJ1-6
v_gene: TRBV6-2/TRBV6-3
d_gene: .
CDR3aa: CASSSQGNSPLHF

j_gene: TRBJ2-3
v_gene: TRBV5-1
d_gene: TRBD2
CDR3aa: CASSLGLAGFTDTQYF

j_gene: TRBJ2-7
v_gene: TRBV5-4
d_gene: .
CDR3aa: CASSLNREGEQYF

j_gene: TRBJ2-2
v_gene: TRBV5-1
d_gene: .
CDR3aa: CASSSRDSFFLSTAQTGELFF

j_gene: TRBJ2-7
v_gene: TRBV6-5
d_gene: .
CDR3aa: CASSPGQTSWEQYF

j_gene: TRBJ1-5
v_gene: TRBV4-3
d_gene: TRBD1
CDR3aa: CASSHGQGAQPQHF

j_gene: TRBJ1-5
v_gene: TRBV6-2/TRBV6-3
d_gene: TRBD1
CDR3aa: CASSPLQGWRPSNQPQHF

j_gene: TRBJ1-1
v_gene: TRBV6-1
d_gene: .
CDR3aa: CASSESRGAFF

j_gene: TRBJ1-5
v_gene: TRBV15
d_gene: .
CDR3aa: CATSRGRGESVPQHF

j_gene: TRBJ2-4
v_gene: TRBV7-2
d_gene: TRBD2
CDR3aa: CASSLAVRAGGINIQYF

j_gene: TRBJ2-2
v_gene: TRBV6-6
d_gene: TRBD2
CDR3aa: CASSYHVGGAGELFF

j_gene: TRBJ2-7
v_gene: TRBV6-6
d_gene: .
CDR3aa: CASSPAGGAREQYF

j_gene: TRBJ2-1
v_gene: TRBV6-4
d_gene: TRBD2
CDR3aa: CASSERGGSYNEQFF

j_gene: TRBJ2-5
v_gene: TRBV7-2
d_gene: .
CDR3aa: CASSFQTGQETQYF

j_gene: TRBJ2-7
v_gene: TRBV6-5
d_gene: .
CDR3aa: CATRPRRGREQYF

j_gene: TRBJ2-3
v_gene: TRBV5-4
d_gene: .
CDR3aa: CASSLAGTDTQYF

j_gene: TRBJ2-5
v_gene: TRBV9
d_gene: .
CDR3aa: CASSELPGQETQYF

j_gene: TRBJ2-2
v_gene: TRBV6-5
d_gene: .
CDR3aa: CASSYSGAGTGELFF

j_gene: TRBJ1-1
v_gene: TRBV27
d_gene: .
CDR3aa: CASSFGTLNTEAFF

j_gene: TRBJ1-2
v_gene: TRBV9
d_gene: .
CDR3aa: CASGVNPGHLYGYTF

j_gene: TRBJ2-6
v_gene: TRBV14
d_gene: TRBD1
CDR3aa: CASSRQGSSGANVLTF

j_gene: TRBJ2-6
v_gene: TRBV5-4
d_gene: .
CDR3aa: CASSSFASSGANVLTF

j_gene: TRBJ1-2
v_gene: TRBV5-6
d_gene: .
CDR3aa: CASSLHRRGGYTF